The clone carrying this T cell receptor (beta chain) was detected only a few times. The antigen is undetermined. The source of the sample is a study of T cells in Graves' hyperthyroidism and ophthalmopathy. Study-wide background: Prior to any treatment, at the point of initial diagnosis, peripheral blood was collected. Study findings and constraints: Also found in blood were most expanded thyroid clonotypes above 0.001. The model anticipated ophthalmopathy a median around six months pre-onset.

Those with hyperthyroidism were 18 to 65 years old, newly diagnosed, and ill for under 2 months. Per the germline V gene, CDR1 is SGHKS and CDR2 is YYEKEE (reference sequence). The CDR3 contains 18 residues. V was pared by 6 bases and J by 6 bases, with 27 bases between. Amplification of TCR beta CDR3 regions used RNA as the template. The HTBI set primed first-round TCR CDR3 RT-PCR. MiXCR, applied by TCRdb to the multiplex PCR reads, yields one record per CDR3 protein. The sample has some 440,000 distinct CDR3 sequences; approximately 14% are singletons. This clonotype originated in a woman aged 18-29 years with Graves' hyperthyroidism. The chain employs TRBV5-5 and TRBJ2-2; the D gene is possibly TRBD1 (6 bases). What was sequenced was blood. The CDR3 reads CASTPRTHAGEYSGELFF. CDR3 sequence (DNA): TGTGCCAGCACCCCAAGGACCCACGCAGGGGAATATTCCGGGGAGCTGTTTTTT.